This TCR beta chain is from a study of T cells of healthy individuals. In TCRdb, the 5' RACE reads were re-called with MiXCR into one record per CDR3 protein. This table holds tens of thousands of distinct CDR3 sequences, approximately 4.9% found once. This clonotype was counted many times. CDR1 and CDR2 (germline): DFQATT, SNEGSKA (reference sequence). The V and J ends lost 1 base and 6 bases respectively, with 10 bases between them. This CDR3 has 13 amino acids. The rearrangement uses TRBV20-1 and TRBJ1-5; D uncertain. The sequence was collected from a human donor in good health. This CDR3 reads CSARGINSQPQHF. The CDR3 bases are TGCAGTGCTAGAGGGATTAATAGTCAGCCCCAGCATTTT.